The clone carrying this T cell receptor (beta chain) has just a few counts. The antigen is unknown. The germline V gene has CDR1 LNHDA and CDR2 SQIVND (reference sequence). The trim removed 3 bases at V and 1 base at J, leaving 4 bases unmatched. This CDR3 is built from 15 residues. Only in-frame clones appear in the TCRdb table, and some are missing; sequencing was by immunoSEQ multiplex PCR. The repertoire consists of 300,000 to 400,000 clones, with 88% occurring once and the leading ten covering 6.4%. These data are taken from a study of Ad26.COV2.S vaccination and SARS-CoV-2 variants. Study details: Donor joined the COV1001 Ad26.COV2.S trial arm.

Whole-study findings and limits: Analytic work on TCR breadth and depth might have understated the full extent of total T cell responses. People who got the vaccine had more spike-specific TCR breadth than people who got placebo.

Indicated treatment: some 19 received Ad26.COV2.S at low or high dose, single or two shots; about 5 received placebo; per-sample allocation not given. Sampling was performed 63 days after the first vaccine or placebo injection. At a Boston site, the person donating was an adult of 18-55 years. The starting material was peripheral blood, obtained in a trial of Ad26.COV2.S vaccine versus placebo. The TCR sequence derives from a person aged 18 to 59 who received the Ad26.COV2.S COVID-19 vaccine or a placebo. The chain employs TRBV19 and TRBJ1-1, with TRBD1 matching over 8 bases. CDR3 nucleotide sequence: TGTGCCAGTAGTATTAGTCAGGGGGCGAACACTGAAGCTTTCTTT. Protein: CASSISQGANTEAFF.